This T cell receptor (beta chain) was obtained from a study of identical twins (dated by TCRdb to 2016 to 2017). Study-wide context: To test whether fetal clonotypes persist, this study deep-sequenced TCR alpha and beta repertoires from monozygotic twins, from unrelated adults of various ages, and from cord blood. To rule out contamination, replicate twin experiments were performed at different times with different library preparation protocols.

Details on this clonotype: This clone's antigen is unknown. Per-base quality was not reported, and no clone a single base away is much larger than it.

Libraries were prepared through 5' RACE. Sequencing took place on an Illumina HiSeq 2000. A universal primer binding site was introduced by template switching, and a unique molecular identifier was present in the final cDNA, enabling accurate counting of TCR cDNA molecules. Specific primers in the conserved constant-segment region were used to synthesize first-strand cDNA for the TCR alpha and beta chains. To control for contamination, each cDNA library was double barcoded with a SMART-Mk sample barcode plus Illumina barcodes. TruSeq adapter sequences and Illumina sample barcodes were added in two successive PCR steps. Sequencing of the TCR alpha and beta cDNA libraries was done on the Illumina HiSeq platform using custom primers. The published analysis was carried out like this. MiGEC processed the raw reads to extract unique molecular identifiers, while MiXCR was used to determine the CDR3 positions. For each individual, recombination models were inferred using an EM algorithm with the repgenHMM and IGoR tools. The analysis of shared clonotypes was done with the tcR package in R, with sharing normalized by the product of cloneset sizes. Out-of-frame nonproductive sequences were analyzed to study raw recombination free of thymic and clonal selection effects. TCRdb took the public reads, trimmed them with fastp at Q25, ran MiXCR for clone calling and kept in-frame beta chains. Every entry covers one CDR3 protein and lists the most common genes and DNA from its rows. These V and J calls derive from TCRdb rather than the authors' analysis. The sample profile shows around 1.7 million distinct CDR3 sequences; around 29% of them were found once. The ten largest make up around 0.25% of the sample.

Only healthy Caucasian donors were included. Overall study results and their limits: Because the same donors could not be followed over many years, the conclusions depended on cross-sectional statistical analysis. Recombination models systematically underestimated out-of-frame TCR alpha sharing in monozygotic twins but agreed with sharing between unrelated individuals. Compared with coincidental sharing between unrelated individuals, an excess of low generation-probability sequences was observed among out-of-frame TCR alpha sequences shared between twins. Fewer insertions were carried by abundant cord blood beta clonotypes, a similar but weaker trend appeared in young adult naive repertoires, and no such trend appeared in memory repertoires. Invariant T cells such as MAIT and iNKT could partly confound zero-insertion analyses, although diverse VJ usage argued against such confounding for most clonotypes. Excess twin sharing in beta out-of-frame sequences was weaker because fewer shared sequences lowered the signal-to-noise ratio.

V and J are truncated by 6 bases and 12 bases respectively, leaving an intervening sequence of 21 bases. The CDR3 contains 13 residues, cysteine and phenylalanine counted. The DNA shown is the 39-base CDR3, in frame from base 1. CDR1 and CDR2 are read off the germline V gene as MGHDK and SYGVNS. The sequenced material came from cord blood. Recombination connected TRBV25-1 to TRBJ2-7, with TRBD2 perhaps the D gene, on 5 matching bases. The TCR comes from a newborn girl in good health. The CDR3 region reads CASSEGYGETLYF. In nucleotide form, the sequence is TGTGCCAGCAGCGAAGGTTACGGGGAGACCCTGTACTTC.